This is a list of T cell receptor beta chains from one sample in a study of T cell repertoires in cytomegalovirus infection. MiXCR, run by TCRdb on the reads, gives a single entry per CDR3 protein. This table holds some 220,000 distinct CDR3 sequences, 10% to 15% found once. The material sequenced was PBMCs. The source is a human donor in good health (CMV status not recorded). Some clones in this sample may be carry-over from other donors' samples. Both conserved end residues are part of each CDR3. A D gene is named only where the DNA matches it firmly. Clone size is stated in some rows and not others, as once, few, many or a class when expanded.

len,abundance,d_gene,v_gene,j_gene,CDR3nt,CDR3aa
13,-,-,TRBV20-1,TRBJ1-4,TGCAGTGCGACCCAAGCAACTAATGAAAAACTGTTTTTT,CSATQATNEKLFF
13,few,TRBD1,TRBV29-1,TRBJ2-5,TGCAGCGGCAGGGGGCGATTTAGGGAGACCCAGTACTTC,CSGRGRFRETQYF
13,few,-,TRBV20-1,TRBJ1-5,TGCAGTGCTGATGACGGGGGGGGACAGCCCCAGCATTTT,CSADDGGGQPQHF
16,many,TRBD2,TRBV7-8,TRBJ2-5,TGTGCCAGCAGCTTCCTCAGCGGGAGGGCCGTAGAGACCCAGTACTTC,CASSFLSGRAVETQYF
13,many,-,TRBV7-2,TRBJ1-2,TGTGCCAGCAGCTTCGACAGGTCCTATGGCTACACCTTC,CASSFDRSYGYTF
14,many,-,TRBV12-3/TRBV12-4,TRBJ2-7,TGTGCCAGCAGTTTAACGGGGATGGGCTACGAGCAGTACTTC,CASSLTGMGYEQYF
16,many,TRBD2,TRBV7-2,TRBJ2-3,TGTGCCAGCAGCCCGCTAGCGGGGGGAATCTCAGATACGCAGTATTTT,CASSPLAGGISDTQYF
13,few,TRBD2,TRBV5-1,TRBJ2-1,TGCGCCAGCAGCTCTAGCGGGAGGGCCGGGCAGTTCTTC,CASSSSGRAGQFF
15,-,-,TRBV5-1,TRBJ2-7,TGCGCCAGCAGTTCCGGGACGTTTAGCTCCTACGAGCAGTACTTC,CASSSGTFSSYEQYF
15,many,TRBD2,TRBV7-2,TRBJ2-7,TGTGCCAGCAGCCCCAACAGCGGGGGGTCCTACGAGCAGTACTTC,CASSPNSGGSYEQYF
12,-,-,TRBV29-1,TRBJ2-5,TGCAGCGTTGATTCAGGGGTAGAGACCCAGTACTTC,CSVDSGVETQYF
11,many,-,TRBV12-3/TRBV12-4,TRBJ1-4,TGTGCCAGCAGTTTGGGGGAAAAACTGTTTTTT,CASSLGEKLFF
16,-,TRBD2,TRBV20-1,TRBJ2-5,TGCAGTGCCTGGGCGGGGGGCTCACGATCAGGAGAGACCCAGTACTTC,CSAWAGGSRSGETQYF
15,many,-,TRBV5-5,TRBJ2-2,TGTGCCAGCAGCTTGACAGGAGCATTGACCGGGGAGCTGTTTTTT,CASSLTGALTGELFF